One and the same sample provided the 23 T cell receptor beta chains below, sequenced in a study of blood T cell repertoires in COVID-19. Sequenced by immunoSEQ multiplex PCR; TCRdb stores in-frame clones only, minus some. The sample lists about 97,000 clones, roughly 85% occurring once. Material for sequencing was peripheral blood. The receptors stem from a woman in her 70s with active or convalescent COVID-19.

This rearrangement joins TRBV11-3 to TRBJ2-7; a possible D gene is TRBD1 (5 bases). The CDR3 is 15 residues long. Germline loops: CDR1 SGHNT, CDR2 YENEEA. Trimming shortened V by 1 base and J by 0 bases, and 10 bases separated the two germline ends. In DNA, the CDR3 is TGTGCCAGCAGCTTAGGACAGCTAAGCTCCTACGAGCAGTACTTC. This translates into CASSLGQLSSYEQYF.

The V and J genes are TRBV27 and TRBJ1-2, with D tentatively TRBD1 (5 bases). V was cut by 0 bases and J by 8 bases, with 13 bases left in between. Germline CDR1 MNHEY, CDR2 SMNVEV (reference sequence). The CDR3 length is 14 residues. CDR3 protein: CASSLSGGSRGYTF. CDR3 nucleotides: TGTGCCAGCAGTTTATCGGGGGGGAGTCGCGGCTACACCTTC.

The CDR3 DNA reads as TGTGCCAGTAGTGGGGGCCGGGACTCTGGAAACACCATATATTTT. This gives the protein CASSGGRDSGNTIYF. The chain employs TRBV19 and TRBJ1-3, with a tentative D call TRBD1 (6 bases). The CDR3 is 15 amino acids. Germline CDR1 and CDR2: LNHDA and SQIVND (reference sequence). The germline V and J ends were trimmed by 5 bases and 0 bases, with 11 bases remaining between them. The whole variable domain, remainder taken from reference TRBV19 and TRBJ1-3, is DGGITQSPKYLFRKEGQNVTLSCEQNLNHDAMYWYRQDPGQGLRLIYYSQIVNDFQKGDIAEGYSVSREKKESFPLTVTSAQKNPTAFYLCASSGGRDSGNTIYFGEGSWLTVV.

This clone has only one observation. The chain combines TRBV7-3 with TRBJ2-5; 11 nucleotides line up with TRBD2. CDR3 length: 16 residues. V lost 5 bases to trimming and J lost 2 bases; unmatched junction nucleotides: 7. Looked up from germline, CDR1 is SGHTA and CDR2 is FQGTGA. The CDR3 loop is CASSPVRTSGQETQYF. For the CDR3, the DNA is TGTGCCAGCAGCCCTGTCCGGACTAGCGGGCAAGAGACCCAGTACTTC.

The chain carries TRBV30 and TRBJ2-3; a weak D match, TRBD2 (6 bases). V was cut by 3 bases and J by 4 bases, with 14 bases left in between. This CDR3 has 14 amino acids. CDR1 and CDR2 (germline): GTSNPN, SVGIG (reference sequence). As DNA, the CDR3 is TGTGCCTGGAGGGGGGGTCTCGGCGCAGATACGCAGTATTTT. Translated, it gives CAWRGGLGADTQYF.

V is TRBV29-1 and J is TRBJ1-3; unclear D gene. The CDR3 runs 11 residues. The V and J ends lost 4 bases and 4 bases respectively, with 5 bases between them. Germline V gene data show CDR1 as SQVTM and CDR2 as ANQGSEA. CDR3 nucleotides: TGCAGCGTTGGCTACGGAAACACCATATATTTT. It codes for CSVGYGNTIYF.

This rearrangement joins TRBV10-3 to TRBJ1-6; TRBD1 matches 7 bases. Germline V lookup: CDR1 ENHRY, CDR2 SYGVKD. This CDR3 region has 16 residues. With 3 bases clipped from V and 10 bases from J, the junction kept 12 bases outside the gene matches. The CDR3 coding sequence is TGTGCCATCAGTGAAAGATTAGGGACAGCCGAATCACCCCTCCACTTT. It is translated as CAISERLGTAESPLHF.

The CDR3 sequence: CASSRGFEAFF. The CDR3 bases are TGTGCCAGCAGCCGGGGGTTTGAAGCTTTCTTT. The rearrangement joins TRBV28 to TRBJ1-1, with D possibly TRBD1 on 5 matching bases. The germline gives CDR1 MDHEN, CDR2 SYDVKM. Between the trimmed V and J ends, which lost 6 bases and 7 bases, there was a span of 9 bases. The CDR3 covers 11 residues.

This clone was observed a handful of times. The chain uses TRBV12-3 or TRBV12-4 and TRBJ1-2; D is possibly TRBD1 (5 bases). Between the trimmed V and J ends, which lost 2 bases and 8 bases, there was a span of 12 bases. The CDR3 contains 13 residues. The CDR3 DNA sequence: TGTGCCAGCAGTTTACCCAGGGTGGCGGGCTACACCTTC. It codes for CASSLPRVAGYTF.

The V call is TRBV10-3, the J call TRBJ1-4; D possibly corresponds to TRBD1 (5 bases). The V and J ends lost 4 bases and 4 bases respectively, with 10 bases between them. The CDR3 runs to 14 residues. Germline CDR1 reads ENHRY; CDR2 reads SYGVKD. In DNA form, the CDR3 reads TGTGCCATCAGTGCTGACAGTGTTAATGAAAAACTGTTTTTT. As protein: CAISADSVNEKLFF.

The sample holds one count of this clone. V gene TRBV6-5 combines with J gene TRBJ2-7; possible D gene TRBD2, 6 bases. This CDR3 has 12 residues. Germline V gene sequence: CDR1 MNHEY, CDR2 SVGAGI. The V end was cut by 6 bases, the J end by 9 bases, with 15 bases between. CDR3 sequence (DNA): TGTGCCAGCAGCGCTTCGGGGACTGCGCAGTACTTC. This gives the protein CASSASGTAQYF.

V usage is TRBV6-2 or TRBV6-3 and J usage is TRBJ2-1, with D possibly being TRBD2 (6 bases). V was shortened by 5 bases and J by 6 bases, with 8 bases between the two germline ends. The CDR3 loop spans 12 amino acids. The germline CDR1 and CDR2 sequences are MNHEY and SVGEGT. This chain's CDR3 is CASSPGGNEQFF. The CDR3 DNA reads as TGTGCCAGCAGTCCCGGGGGCAATGAGCAGTTCTTC.

The chain joins TRBV11-3 to TRBJ2-5; TRBD1 matches 9 bases. V shed 3 bases, J shed 2 bases, and the junction held 7 bases outside the gene matches. This CDR3 is built from 16 residues. Germline assignment: CDR1 SGHNT and CDR2 YENEEA. CDR3 amino acids: CASSFSATGGQETQYF. The CDR3 coding sequence is TGTGCCAGCAGCTTCTCCGCGACAGGGGGACAAGAGACCCAGTACTTC. The entire variable domain, with the rest obtained from reference TRBV11-3 and TRBJ2-5, is as follows: EAGVVQSPRYKIIEKKQPVAFWCNPISGHNTLYWYLQNLGQGPELLIRYENEEAVDDSQLPKDRFSAERLKGVDSTLKIQPAELGDSAVYLCASSFSATGGQETQYFGPGTRLLVL.

V usage is TRBV10-3 and J usage is TRBJ2-1; 7 bases fit TRBD2. Germline assignment: CDR1 ENHRY and CDR2 SYGVKD. The V gene end was trimmed by 3 bases and the J gene end by 2 bases; junction bases not matched to a gene: 7. The CDR3 contains 16 residues. CDR3 coding DNA: TGTGCCATCAGTGACCCTGGACTAGACGCCTACAATGAGCAGTTCTTC. Translation: CAISDPGLDAYNEQFF.

The chain combines TRBV2 with TRBJ2-5, with D perhaps matching TRBD1 (5 bases). CDR3 length: 14 residues. V was shortened by 0 bases and J by 5 bases, with 10 bases between the two germline ends. Germline CDR1 SNHLY, CDR2 FYNNEI. CDR3 loop: CASSEALGAETQYF. As DNA, the CDR3 is TGTGCCAGCAGTGAAGCGCTAGGGGCGGAGACCCAGTACTTC.

The gene calls are TRBV7-8 and TRBJ2-3; no clear D gene. Germline V CDR1 and CDR2: SGHVS, FQNEAQ. The CDR3 totals 14 residues. The V end was cut by 4 bases, the J end by 1 base, with 9 bases between. CDR3 sequence: CASSSYGGTDTQYF. CDR3 nucleotide sequence: TGTGCCAGCAGCTCCTACGGAGGCACAGATACGCAGTATTTT. The full variable domain, in which reference TRBV7-8 and TRBJ2-3 provide the parts outside the CDR3, is GAGVSQSPRYKVAKRGQDVALRCDPISGHVSLFWYQQALGQGPEFLTYFQNEAQLDKSGLPSDRFFAERPEGSVSTLKIQRTQQEDSAVYLCASSSYGGTDTQYFGPGTRLTVL.

The rearrangement joins TRBV12-3 or TRBV12-4 to TRBJ2-1; perhaps TRBD2 as D (5 bases). Deletions cut 6 bases from V and 8 bases from J, with 14 bases between. The CDR3 is made up of 13 amino acids. The CDR3 region has the DNA TGTGCCAGCAGCTCCCTTGAGGGTCATGAGCAGTTCTTC. It codes for CASSSLEGHEQFF.

This chain links TRBV30 with TRBJ1-2, with TRBD1 matching 7 bases. This CDR3 is built from 11 residues. V was pared by 4 bases and J by 8 bases, with 4 bases of the junction left unmatched. Germline V gene lookup returns CDR1 GTSNPN and CDR2 SVGIG (reference sequence). The CDR3 DNA sequence: TGTGCCTGGACAGGGGGTGGAGGCTACACCTTC. This gives the protein CAWTGGGGYTF.

This clone was seen more than once but under ten times. The V and J genes are TRBV5-1 and TRBJ1-1; maybe TRBD1 (5 bases). The CDR3 extends over 14 amino acids. The germline gives CDR1 SGHRS, CDR2 YFSETQ. Trimming took off 4 bases at V and 1 base at J, with 11 bases between the two ends. The CDR3: CASSETVENTEAFF. For the CDR3, the DNA is TGCGCCAGCAGCGAGACAGTAGAGAACACTGAAGCTTTCTTT. The entire variable domain, with the rest obtained from reference TRBV5-1 and TRBJ1-1, is as follows: KAGVTQTPRYLIKTRGQQVTLSCSPISGHRSVSWYQQTPGQGLQFLFEYFSETQRNKGNFPGRFSGRQFSNSRSEMNVSTLELGDSALYLCASSETVENTEAFFGQGTRLTVV.

This chain links TRBV5-6 with TRBJ2-1; 9 bases are a match to TRBD2. The V gene's germline CDR1 is SGHDT and CDR2 YYEEEE. The CDR3 spans 15 residues. V was pared by 4 bases and J by 12 bases, with 14 bases of the junction left unmatched. The CDR3, as DNA: TGTGCCAGCAGCCCCAGGCGCGGGAGGGCCTATGGGCAGTTCTTC. Translation: CASSPRRGRAYGQFF.

The V and J genes are TRBV10-1 and TRBJ2-5; D perhaps matches TRBD2 (6 bases). V was pared by 4 bases and J by 3 bases, with 9 bases between. Per germline, CDR1 WNHNN and CDR2 SYGVQD (reference sequence). This CDR3 is built from 13 residues. The CDR3 is CASSGQREETQYF. DNA for the CDR3: TGCGCCAGCAGTGGCCAGCGGGAAGAGACCCAGTACTTC.

The V call is TRBV7-8, the J call TRBJ2-3; D is possibly TRBD2 (6 bases). The V end was cut by 5 bases, the J end by 2 bases, with 11 bases between. This CDR3 is built from 14 residues. Germline V gene sequence: CDR1 SGHVS, CDR2 FQNEAQ. The CDR3 DNA sequence: TGTGCCAGCAGCCCTTGGGACTTCACAGATACGCAGTATTTT. It translates to CASSPWDFTDTQYF.

This sequence joins TRBV21-1 and TRBJ2-3; the table assigns TRBD1, which was not confirmed against the DNA. TRBV21-1 is a pseudogene segment. The CDR3 sequence is 14 residues long. The CDR3 reads CASSKQGCGDTQYF. The CDR3 bases are TGTGCCAGCAGCAAACAGGGTTGCGGAGATACGCAGTATTTT.